The sequence of this T cell receptor beta chain was determined in a study of cytomegalovirus exposure and HLA in healthy donors. Study-wide results and limits: Among TCR beta chains, those listed as cytomegalovirus-associated numbered approximately 150. A prior analysis recorded that most TCR beta V segments were productive about 90% or about 30% of the time.

CDR1 SGDLS and CDR2 YYNGEE come from the germline V gene. The CDR3 totals 15 residues. V shed 4 bases and J 6 bases; nucleotides not matched to a gene: 8. Note on this clone: Its antigen is currently unknown.

Primers for the PCR totalled 60 Vbeta and 13 Jbeta. Measured with immunoSEQ multiplex PCR; TCRdb has only the in-frame clones, and not every one. The table records 130,000 or so clones, about four fifths of them present only once. Sequences were obtained from PBMCs. This chain connects TRBV9 to TRBJ2-2; 8 bases match TRBD2. This receptor was identified in a man aged 25 to 45 in good health and CMV-seronegative. The CDR3 here is CASSPGGAGAGELFF. DNA of the CDR3: TGTGCCAGCAGCCCGGGTGGAGCGGGAGCCGGGGAGCTGTTTTTT.